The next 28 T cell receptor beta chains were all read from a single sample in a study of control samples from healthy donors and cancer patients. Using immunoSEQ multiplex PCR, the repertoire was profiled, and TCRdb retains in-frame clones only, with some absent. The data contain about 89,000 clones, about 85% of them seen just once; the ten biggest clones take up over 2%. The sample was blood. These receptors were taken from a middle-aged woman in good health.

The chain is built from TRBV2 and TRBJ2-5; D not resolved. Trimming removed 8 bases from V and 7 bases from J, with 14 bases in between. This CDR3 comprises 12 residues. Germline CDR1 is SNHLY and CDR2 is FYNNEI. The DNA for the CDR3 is TGTGCCAGCGACGAATCCCGAGGGACCCAGTACTTC. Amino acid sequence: CASDESRGTQYF.

The CDR3 DNA is TGTGCCAGCTCACCACAGGGGGCGGTCGGCACTGAAGCTTTCTTT. Translating it yields CASSPQGAVGTEAFF. V is TRBV18 and J is TRBJ1-1, with 7 bases aligning to TRBD1. Trimming took 1 base from V and 4 from J; bases not matched to a gene: 6. Per germline, CDR1 KGHSH and CDR2 LQKENI. The CDR3 runs 15 residues.

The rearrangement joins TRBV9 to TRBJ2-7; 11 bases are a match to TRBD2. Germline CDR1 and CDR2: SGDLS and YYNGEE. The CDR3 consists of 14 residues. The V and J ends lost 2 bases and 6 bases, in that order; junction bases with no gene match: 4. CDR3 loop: CASSVSGGAFEQYF. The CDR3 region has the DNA TGTGCCAGCAGCGTTAGCGGGGGGGCCTTCGAGCAGTACTTC. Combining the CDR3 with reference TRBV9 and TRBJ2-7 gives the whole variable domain DSGVTQTPKHLITATGQRVTLRCSPRSGDLSVYWYQQSLDQGLQFLIQYYNGEERAKGNILERFSAQQFPDLHSELNLSSLELGDSALYFCASSVSGGAFEQYFGPGTRLTVT.

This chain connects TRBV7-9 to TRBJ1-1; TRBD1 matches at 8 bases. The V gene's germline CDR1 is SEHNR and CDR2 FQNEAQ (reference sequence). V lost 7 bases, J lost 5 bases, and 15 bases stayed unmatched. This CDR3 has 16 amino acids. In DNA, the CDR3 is TGTGCCAGCACCCCCGGGGCAGGGGGCCGTGGTACTGAAGCTTTCTTT. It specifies CASTPGAGGRGTEAFF.

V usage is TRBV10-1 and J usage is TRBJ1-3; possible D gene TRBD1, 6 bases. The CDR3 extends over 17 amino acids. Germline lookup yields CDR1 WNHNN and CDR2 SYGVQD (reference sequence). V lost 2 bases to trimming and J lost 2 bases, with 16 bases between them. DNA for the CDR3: TGCGCCAGCAGTGAGCTGGGGGCGAATCTTGCTGGAAACACCATATATTTT. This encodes CASSELGANLAGNTIYF.

CDR3 region: CASSLFGTGSYEQYF. In nucleotides, the CDR3 is TGTGCCAGCAGCTTATTCGGGACAGGCTCCTACGAGCAGTACTTC. V and J are TRBV7-2 and TRBJ2-7; 8 nucleotides align to TRBD1. This CDR3 is 15 amino acids long. Germline CDR1 is SGHTA and CDR2 is FQGNSA. V trimming: 2 bases; J trimming: 0 bases; junction bases outside the gene matches: 3. Full variable domain (remainder filled in from reference TRBV7-2 and TRBJ2-7): GAGVSQSPSNKVTEKGKDVELRCDPISGHTALYWYRQSLGQGLEFLIYFQGNSAPDKSGLPSDRFSAERTGGSVSTLTIQRTQQEDSAVYLCASSLFGTGSYEQYFGPGTRLTVT.

Written as DNA, the CDR3 is TGTGCCAGCTCACCGATAGGAGAGACCCAGTACTTC. Translation gives CASSPIGETQYF. The V call is TRBV18, the J call TRBJ2-5; no clear D gene. The length of the CDR3 is 12 residues. Between the trimmed V and J ends, which lost 3 bases and 4 bases, there was a span of 6 bases. The V gene's germline CDR1 is KGHSH and CDR2 LQKENI.

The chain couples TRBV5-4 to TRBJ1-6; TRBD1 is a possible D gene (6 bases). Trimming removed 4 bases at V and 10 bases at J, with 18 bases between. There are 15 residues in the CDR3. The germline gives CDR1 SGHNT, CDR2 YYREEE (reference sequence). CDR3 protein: CASSLAGQQKSPLHF. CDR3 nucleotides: TGTGCCAGCAGCCTAGCCGGACAGCAAAAATCACCCCTCCACTTT.

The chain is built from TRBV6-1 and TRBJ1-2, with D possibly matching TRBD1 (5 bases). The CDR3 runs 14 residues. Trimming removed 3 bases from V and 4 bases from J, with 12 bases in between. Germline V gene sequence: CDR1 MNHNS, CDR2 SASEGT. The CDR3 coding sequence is TGTGCCAGCAGTGAGGGCAGGGCGTCCTATGGCTACACCTTC. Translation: CASSEGRASYGYTF.

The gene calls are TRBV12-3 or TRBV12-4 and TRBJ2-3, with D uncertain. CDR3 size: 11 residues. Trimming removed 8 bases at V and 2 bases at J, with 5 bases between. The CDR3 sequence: CASCNTDTQYF. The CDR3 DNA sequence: TGTGCCAGCTGTAACACAGATACGCAGTATTTT.

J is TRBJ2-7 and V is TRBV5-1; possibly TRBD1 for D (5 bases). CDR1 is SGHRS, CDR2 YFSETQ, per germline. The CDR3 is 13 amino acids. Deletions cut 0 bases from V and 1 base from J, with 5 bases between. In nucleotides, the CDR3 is TGCGCCAGCAGCTTGGCAGGGTCCTACGAGCAGTACTTC. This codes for CASSLAGSYEQYF.

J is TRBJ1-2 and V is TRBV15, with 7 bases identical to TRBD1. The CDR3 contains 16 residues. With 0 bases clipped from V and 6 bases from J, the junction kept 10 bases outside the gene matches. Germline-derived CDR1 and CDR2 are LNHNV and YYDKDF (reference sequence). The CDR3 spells CATSREAAGTENGYTF. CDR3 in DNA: TGTGCCACCAGCAGAGAAGCCGCCGGGACAGAAAATGGCTACACCTTC.

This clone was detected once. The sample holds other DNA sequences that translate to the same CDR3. This CDR3 is CASSGTANYGYTF. The DNA for the CDR3 is TGTGCCAGCAGCGGGACAGCTAACTATGGCTACACCTTC. The chain joins TRBV9 to TRBJ1-2, with TRBD1 as a possible D gene (6 bases). CDR1 SGDLS and CDR2 YYNGEE come from the germline V gene. The V and J ends lost 3 bases and 0 bases respectively, with 6 bases between them. The CDR3 covers 13 residues.

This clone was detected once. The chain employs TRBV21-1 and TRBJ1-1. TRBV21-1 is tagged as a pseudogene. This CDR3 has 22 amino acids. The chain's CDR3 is CASSNPSDYCPPRYLRNTEAFF. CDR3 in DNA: TGTGCCAGCAGCAATCCTAGCGATTACTGCCCCCCTAGGTACCTCAGGAACACTGAAGCTTTCTTT.

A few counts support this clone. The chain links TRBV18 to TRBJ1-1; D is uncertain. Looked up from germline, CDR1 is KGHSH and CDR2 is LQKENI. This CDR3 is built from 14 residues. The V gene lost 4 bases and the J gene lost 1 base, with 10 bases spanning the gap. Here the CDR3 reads CASSRQAANTEAFF. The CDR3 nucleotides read TGTGCCAGCTCACGGCAAGCGGCGAACACTGAAGCTTTCTTT. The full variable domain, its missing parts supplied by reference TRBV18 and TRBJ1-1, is NAGVMQNPRHLVRRRGQEARLRCSPMKGHSHVYWYRQLPEEGLKFMVYLQKENIIDESGMPKERFSAEFPKEGPSILRIQQVVRGDSAAYFCASSRQAANTEAFFGQGTRLTVV.

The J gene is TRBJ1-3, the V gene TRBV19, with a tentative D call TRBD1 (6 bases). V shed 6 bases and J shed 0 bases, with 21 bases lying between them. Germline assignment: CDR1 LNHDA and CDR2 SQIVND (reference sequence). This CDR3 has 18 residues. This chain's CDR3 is CASSPHAGGQLSGNTIYF. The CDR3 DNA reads TGTGCCAGTAGCCCACATGCAGGCGGACAGCTCTCTGGAAACACCATATATTTT. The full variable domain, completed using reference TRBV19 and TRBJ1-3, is DGGITQSPKYLFRKEGQNVTLSCEQNLNHDAMYWYRQDPGQGLRLIYYSQIVNDFQKGDIAEGYSVSREKKESFPLTVTSAQKNPTAFYLCASSPHAGGQLSGNTIYFGEGSWLTVV.

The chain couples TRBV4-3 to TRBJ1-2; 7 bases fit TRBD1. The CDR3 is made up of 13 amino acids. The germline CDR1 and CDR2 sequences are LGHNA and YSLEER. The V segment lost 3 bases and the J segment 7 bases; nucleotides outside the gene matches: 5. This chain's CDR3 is CASSQVSGGGYTF. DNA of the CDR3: TGCGCCAGCAGCCAGGTGTCAGGGGGTGGCTACACCTTC.

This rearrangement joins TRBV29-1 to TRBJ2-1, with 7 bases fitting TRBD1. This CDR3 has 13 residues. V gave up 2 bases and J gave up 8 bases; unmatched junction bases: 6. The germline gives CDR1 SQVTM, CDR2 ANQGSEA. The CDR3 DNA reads TGCAGCGTTGAACGAATCCAGGGGGATGAGCAGTTCTTC. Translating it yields CSVERIQGDEQFF.

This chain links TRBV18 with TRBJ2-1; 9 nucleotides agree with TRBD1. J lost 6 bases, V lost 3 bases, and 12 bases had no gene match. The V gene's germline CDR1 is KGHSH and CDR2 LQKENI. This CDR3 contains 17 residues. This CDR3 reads CASSPYNFGTGRNEQFF. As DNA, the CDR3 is TGTGCCAGCTCACCCTACAACTTCGGGACAGGGCGCAATGAGCAGTTCTTC.

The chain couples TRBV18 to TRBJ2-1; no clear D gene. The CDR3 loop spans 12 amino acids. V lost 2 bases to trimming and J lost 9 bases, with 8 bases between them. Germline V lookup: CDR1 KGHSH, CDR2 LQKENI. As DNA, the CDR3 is TGTGCCAGCTCACCAAGGAGACCTGAGCAGTTCTTC. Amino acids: CASSPRRPEQFF.

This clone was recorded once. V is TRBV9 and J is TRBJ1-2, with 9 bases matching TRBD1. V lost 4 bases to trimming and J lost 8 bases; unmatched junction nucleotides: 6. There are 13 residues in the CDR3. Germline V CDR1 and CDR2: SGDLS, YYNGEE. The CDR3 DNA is TGTGCCAGCAGCCCGGGGACAGGGAGAGGCTACACCTTC. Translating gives CASSPGTGRGYTF.

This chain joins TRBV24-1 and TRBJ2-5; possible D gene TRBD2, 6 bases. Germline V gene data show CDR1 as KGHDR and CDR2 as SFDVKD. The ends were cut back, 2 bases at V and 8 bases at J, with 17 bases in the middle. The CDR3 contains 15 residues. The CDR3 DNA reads TGTGCCACCAGTGATTCTACTAGCCTCCGAGGTACCCAGTACTTC. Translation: CATSDSTSLRGTQYF.

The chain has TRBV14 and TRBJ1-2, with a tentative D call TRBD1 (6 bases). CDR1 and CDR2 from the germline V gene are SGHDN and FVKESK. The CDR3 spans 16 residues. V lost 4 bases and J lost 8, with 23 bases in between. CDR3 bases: TGTGCCAGCAGCCCGTATTTAGGCAAGGGGGGCGCCGGCTACACCTTC. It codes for CASSPYLGKGGAGYTF.

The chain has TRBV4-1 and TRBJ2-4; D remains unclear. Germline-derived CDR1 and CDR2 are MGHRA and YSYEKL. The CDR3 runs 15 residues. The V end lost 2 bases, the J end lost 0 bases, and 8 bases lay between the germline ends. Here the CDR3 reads CASSQLYLAKNIQYF. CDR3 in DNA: TGCGCCAGCAGCCAACTTTATCTAGCCAAAAACATTCAGTACTTC.

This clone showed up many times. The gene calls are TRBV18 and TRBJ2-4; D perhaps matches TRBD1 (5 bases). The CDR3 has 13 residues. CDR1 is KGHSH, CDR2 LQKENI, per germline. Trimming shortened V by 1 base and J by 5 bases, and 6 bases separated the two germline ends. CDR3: CASSPLTENIQYF. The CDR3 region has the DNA TGTGCCAGCTCACCACTGACAGAAAACATTCAGTACTTC. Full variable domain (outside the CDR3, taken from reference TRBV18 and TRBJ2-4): NAGVMQNPRHLVRRRGQEARLRCSPMKGHSHVYWYRQLPEEGLKFMVYLQKENIIDESGMPKERFSAEFPKEGPSILRIQQVVRGDSAAYFCASSPLTENIQYFGAGTRLSVL.

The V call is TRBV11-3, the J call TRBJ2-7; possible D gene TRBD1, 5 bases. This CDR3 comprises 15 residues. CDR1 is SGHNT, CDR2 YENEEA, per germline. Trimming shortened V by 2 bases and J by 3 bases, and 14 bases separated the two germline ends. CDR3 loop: CASSLRWTSYYEQYF. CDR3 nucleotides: TGTGCCAGCAGCTTACGTTGGACAAGTTACTACGAGCAGTACTTC.

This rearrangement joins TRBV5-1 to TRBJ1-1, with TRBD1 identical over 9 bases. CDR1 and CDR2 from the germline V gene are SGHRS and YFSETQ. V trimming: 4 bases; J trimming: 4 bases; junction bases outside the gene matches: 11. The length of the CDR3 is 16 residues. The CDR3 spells CASSPGTGNRVTEAFF. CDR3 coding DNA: TGCGCCAGCAGCCCGGGGACAGGGAATCGGGTCACTGAAGCTTTCTTT. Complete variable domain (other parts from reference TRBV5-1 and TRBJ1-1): KAGVTQTPRYLIKTRGQQVTLSCSPISGHRSVSWYQQTPGQGLQFLFEYFSETQRNKGNFPGRFSGRQFSNSRSEMNVSTLELGDSALYLCASSPGTGNRVTEAFFGQGTRLTVV.

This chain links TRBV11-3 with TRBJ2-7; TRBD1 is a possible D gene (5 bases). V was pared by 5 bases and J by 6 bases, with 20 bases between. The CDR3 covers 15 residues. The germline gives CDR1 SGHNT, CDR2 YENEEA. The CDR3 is CASSTRQLQIVEQYF. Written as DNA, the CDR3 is TGTGCCAGCAGCACCAGACAGCTGCAGATCGTCGAGCAGTACTTC.